A selection of T cell receptor beta chains follows, all from one sample in a study of blood T cell repertoires in COVID-19. Measured with immunoSEQ multiplex PCR; TCRdb has only the in-frame clones, and not every one. The sample yields around 100,000 clones, more than 75% seen once. Material for sequencing was peripheral blood. Receptor source: a human donor in a cohort sampled during active COVID-19. The CDR3 runs from the conserved cysteine through the conserved F or W. A D gene is named only where the DNA matches it firmly.

d_gene	v_gene	j_gene	CDR3aa
-	TRBV9	TRBJ2-1	CASSVGGGPSYNEQFF
TRBD2	TRBV5-1	TRBJ2-7	CASSFSGASYEQYF
-	TRBV19	TRBJ2-7	CASSMTAQQYF
-	TRBV7-3	TRBJ1-5	CASSLIFNPGTLNQPQHF
-	TRBV5-1	TRBJ1-1	CASSQSGTNDRAFF
TRBD1	TRBV5-4	TRBJ1-2	CASTPLGQGYYGYTF
TRBD2	TRBV4-3	TRBJ2-7	CASSQASGRTTYEQYF
TRBD2	TRBV7-2	TRBJ2-1	CASSLILAGGNEQFF
TRBD2	TRBV4-3	TRBJ2-3	CASSLLTSGTDTQYF
-	TRBV6-1	TRBJ2-7	CASSEGNREQYF
-	TRBV27	TRBJ1-4	CASRSGMVEEKLFF
-	TRBV12-5	TRBJ2-2	CASGFRPGLLTGELFF
-	TRBV25-1	TRBJ1-2	CASSGAGLLGYTF
-	TRBV27	TRBJ2-1	CASSWSANNEQFF
TRBD1	TRBV10-3	TRBJ1-1	CAISTGTVTEAFF
-	TRBV7-9	TRBJ1-5	CASSLGGPQHF